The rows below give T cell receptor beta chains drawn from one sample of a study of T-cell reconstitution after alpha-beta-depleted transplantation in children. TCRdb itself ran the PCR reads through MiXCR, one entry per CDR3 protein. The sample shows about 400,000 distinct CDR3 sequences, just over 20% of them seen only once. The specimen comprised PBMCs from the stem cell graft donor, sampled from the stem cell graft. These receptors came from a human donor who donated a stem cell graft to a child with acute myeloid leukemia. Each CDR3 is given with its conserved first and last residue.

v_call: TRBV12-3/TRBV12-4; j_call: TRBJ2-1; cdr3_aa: CASSPFSGGYNEQFF
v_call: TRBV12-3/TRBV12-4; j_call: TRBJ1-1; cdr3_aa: CASSFGSTVAAFF
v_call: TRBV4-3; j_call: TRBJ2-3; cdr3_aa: CASSQGARATDTQYF
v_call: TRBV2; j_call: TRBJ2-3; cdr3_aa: CASSPSTSGRTDTQYF
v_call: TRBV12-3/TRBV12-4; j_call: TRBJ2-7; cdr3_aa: CASRSGTVPYEQYF
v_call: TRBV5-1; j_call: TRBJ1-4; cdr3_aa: CASSLEGSTNEKLFF
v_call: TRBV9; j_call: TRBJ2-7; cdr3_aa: CASSVIREAGYEQYF
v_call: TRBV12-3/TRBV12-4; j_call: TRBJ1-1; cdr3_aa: CASMQGMRTEAFF
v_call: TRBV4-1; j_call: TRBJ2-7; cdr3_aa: CASSQDLGGRAYEQYF
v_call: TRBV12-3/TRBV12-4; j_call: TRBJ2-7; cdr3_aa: CASSPLSSYEQYF
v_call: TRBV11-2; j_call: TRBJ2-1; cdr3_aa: CASSLGPSHNEQFF
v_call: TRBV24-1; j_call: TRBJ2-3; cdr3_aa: CATSDTQDRTDTQYF
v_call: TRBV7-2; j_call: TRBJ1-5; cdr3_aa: CASSLSSADNQPQHF
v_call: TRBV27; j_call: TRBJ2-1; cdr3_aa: CASSLWGDSNNEQFF
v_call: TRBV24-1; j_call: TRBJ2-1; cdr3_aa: CATSDPSGGLDGQFF
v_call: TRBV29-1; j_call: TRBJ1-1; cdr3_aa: CSAPGNVGTEAFF
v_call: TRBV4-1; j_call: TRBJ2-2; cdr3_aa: CASSQPTRTSSGELFF
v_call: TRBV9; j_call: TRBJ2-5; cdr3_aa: CASSVEERGQETQYF
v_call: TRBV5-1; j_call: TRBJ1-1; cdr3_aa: CASSLRDTEAFF
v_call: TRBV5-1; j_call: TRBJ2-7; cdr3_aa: CASSLDGGSVGEQYF
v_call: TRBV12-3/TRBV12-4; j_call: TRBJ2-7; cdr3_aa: CASSSQGGGKQYF
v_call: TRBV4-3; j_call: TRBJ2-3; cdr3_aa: CASSQEVRRGATDTQYF
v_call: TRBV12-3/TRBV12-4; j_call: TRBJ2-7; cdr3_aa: CASSLLAGGPDEQYF
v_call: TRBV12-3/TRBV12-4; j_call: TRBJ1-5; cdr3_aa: CASSLQGWGQPQHF
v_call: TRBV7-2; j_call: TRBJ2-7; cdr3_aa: CASSLGSGDYEQYF
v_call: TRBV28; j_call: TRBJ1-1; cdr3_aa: CASSPSTGGMNTEAFF
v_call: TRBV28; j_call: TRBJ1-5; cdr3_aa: CASSRDRGNGNQPQHF
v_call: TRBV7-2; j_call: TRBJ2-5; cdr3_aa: CASSLEPGGAQETQYF
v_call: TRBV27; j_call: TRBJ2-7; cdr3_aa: CASRGQGYEQYF
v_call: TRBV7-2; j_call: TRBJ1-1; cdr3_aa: CASSLERPVTVEAFF
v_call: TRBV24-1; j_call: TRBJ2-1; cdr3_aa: CATSEWWMGNEQFF
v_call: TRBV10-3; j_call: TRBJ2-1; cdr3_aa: CAIREGSGIGNEQFF
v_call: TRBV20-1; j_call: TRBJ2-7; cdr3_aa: CSAPRSVSVVIEGSYEQYF
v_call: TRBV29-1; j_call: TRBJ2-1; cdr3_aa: CSVDEGLEQFF
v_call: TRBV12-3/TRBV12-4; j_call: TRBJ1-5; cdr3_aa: CASSPAVVNQPQHF
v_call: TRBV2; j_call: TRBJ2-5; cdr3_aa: CASSESAGGAETQYF
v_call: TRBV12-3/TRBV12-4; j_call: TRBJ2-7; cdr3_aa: CASSRLYEQYF
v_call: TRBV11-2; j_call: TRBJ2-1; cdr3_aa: CASSPDSGLAGGYNEQFF
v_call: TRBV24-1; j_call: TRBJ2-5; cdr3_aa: CATSESGTQYF
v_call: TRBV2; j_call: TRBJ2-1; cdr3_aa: CATDVSSYNEQFF
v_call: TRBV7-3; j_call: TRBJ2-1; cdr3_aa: CASSSPGQGDYNEQFF
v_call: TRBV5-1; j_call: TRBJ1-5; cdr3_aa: CASSIRGVNQPQHF
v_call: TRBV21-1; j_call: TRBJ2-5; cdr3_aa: CASSKGGDRRQETQYF
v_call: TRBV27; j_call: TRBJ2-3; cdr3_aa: CASSEGYTSTDTQYF
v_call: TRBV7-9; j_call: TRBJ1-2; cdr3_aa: CASSLMGVIHGYTF
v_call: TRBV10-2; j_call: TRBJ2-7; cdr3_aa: CASVGTGVVHEQYF
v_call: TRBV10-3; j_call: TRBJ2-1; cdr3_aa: CAISDIDTGLYNEQFF
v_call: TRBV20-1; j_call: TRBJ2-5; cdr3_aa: CSAAYGAGGPLTQETQYF
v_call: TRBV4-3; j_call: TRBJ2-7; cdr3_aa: CASSQERQGLHEQYF
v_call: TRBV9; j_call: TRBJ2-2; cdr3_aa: CASSALKFLLQDSGELFF
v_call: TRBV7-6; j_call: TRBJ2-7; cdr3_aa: CASSLAVGPSSYEQYF
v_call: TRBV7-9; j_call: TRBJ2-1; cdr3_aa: CASSPGLAGGPNEQFF